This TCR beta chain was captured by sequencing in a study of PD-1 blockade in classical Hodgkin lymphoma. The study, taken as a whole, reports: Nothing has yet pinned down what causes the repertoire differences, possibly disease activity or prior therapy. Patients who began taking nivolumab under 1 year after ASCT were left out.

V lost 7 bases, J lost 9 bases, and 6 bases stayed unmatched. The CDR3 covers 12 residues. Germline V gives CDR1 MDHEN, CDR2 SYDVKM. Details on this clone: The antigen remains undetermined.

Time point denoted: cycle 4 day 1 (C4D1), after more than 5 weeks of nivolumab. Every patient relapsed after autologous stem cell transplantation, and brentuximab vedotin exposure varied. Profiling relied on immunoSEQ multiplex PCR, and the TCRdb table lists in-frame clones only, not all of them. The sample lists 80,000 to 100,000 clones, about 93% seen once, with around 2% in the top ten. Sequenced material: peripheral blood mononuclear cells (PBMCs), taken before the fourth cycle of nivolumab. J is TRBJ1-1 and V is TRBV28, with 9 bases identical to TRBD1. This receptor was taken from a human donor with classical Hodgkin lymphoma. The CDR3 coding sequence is TGTGCCAGCAAAATTGGACAGGGGCAAGCTTTCTTT. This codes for CASKIGQGQAFF.